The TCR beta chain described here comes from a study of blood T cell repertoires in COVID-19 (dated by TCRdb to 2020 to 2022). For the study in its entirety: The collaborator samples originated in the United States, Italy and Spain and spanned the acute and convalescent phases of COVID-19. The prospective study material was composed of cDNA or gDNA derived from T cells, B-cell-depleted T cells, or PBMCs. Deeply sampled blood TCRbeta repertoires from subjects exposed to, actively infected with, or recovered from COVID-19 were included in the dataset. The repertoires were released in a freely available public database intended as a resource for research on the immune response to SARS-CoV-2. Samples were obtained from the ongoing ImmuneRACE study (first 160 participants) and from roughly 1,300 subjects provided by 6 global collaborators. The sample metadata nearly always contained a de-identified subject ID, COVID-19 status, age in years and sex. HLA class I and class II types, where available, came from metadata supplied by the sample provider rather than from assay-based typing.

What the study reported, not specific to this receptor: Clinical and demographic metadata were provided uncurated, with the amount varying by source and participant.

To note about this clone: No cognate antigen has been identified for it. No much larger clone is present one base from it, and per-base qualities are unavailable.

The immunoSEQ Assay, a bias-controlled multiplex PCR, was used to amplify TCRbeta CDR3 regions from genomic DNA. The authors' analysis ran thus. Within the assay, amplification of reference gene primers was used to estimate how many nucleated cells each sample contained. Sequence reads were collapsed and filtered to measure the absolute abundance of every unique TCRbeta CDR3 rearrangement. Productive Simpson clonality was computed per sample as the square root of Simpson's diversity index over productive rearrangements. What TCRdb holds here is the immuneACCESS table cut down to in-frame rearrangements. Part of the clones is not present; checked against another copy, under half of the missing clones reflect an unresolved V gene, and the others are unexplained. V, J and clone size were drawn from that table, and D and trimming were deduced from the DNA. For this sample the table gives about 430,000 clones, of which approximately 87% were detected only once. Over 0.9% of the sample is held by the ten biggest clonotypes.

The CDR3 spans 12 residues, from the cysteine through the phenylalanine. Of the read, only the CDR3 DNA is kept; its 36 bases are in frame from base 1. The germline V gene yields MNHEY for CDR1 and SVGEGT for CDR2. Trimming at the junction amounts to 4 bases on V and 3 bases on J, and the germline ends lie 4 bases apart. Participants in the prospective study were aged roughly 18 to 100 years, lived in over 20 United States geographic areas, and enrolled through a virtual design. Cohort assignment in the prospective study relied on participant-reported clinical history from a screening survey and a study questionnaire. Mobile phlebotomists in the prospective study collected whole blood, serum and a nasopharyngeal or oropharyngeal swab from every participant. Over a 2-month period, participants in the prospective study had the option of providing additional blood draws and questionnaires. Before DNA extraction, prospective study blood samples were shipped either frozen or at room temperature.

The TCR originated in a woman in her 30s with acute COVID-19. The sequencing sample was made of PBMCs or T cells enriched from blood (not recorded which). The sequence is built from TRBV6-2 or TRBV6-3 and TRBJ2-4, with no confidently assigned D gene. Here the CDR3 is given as CASSFGKNIQYF. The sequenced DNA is TGTGCCAGCAGTTTCGGCAAAAACATTCAGTACTTC.